This T cell receptor beta chain was sequenced for a study of blood T cell repertoires in COVID-19. Study-level information: Spain, Italy and the United States supplied samples that represented acute and convalescent COVID-19.

TCRdb keeps only in-frame clones here, not all; method: immunoSEQ multiplex PCR. The sample lists roughly 220,000 clones; 75% to 85% were seen once. This clone was seen a few times. Deletions cut 3 bases from V and 3 bases from J, with 11 bases between. Germline values: CDR1 LNHDA, CDR2 SQIVND (reference sequence). The CDR3 runs 14 residues. The rearrangement joins TRBV19 to TRBJ1-2; maybe TRBD1 (6 bases). This TCR was recovered from a woman older than 75 with COVID-19, enrolled during active disease. Sequencing was performed on peripheral blood. CDR3 residues: CASSIQGRYYGYTF. CDR3 coding DNA: TGTGCCAGTAGTATTCAGGGGCGTTACTATGGCTACACCTTC. Filled out from reference TRBV19 and TRBJ1-2, the complete variable domain reads DGGITQSPKYLFRKEGQNVTLSCEQNLNHDAMYWYRQDPGQGLRLIYYSQIVNDFQKGDIAEGYSVSREKKESFPLTVTSAQKNPTAFYLCASSIQGRYYGYTFGSGTRLTVV.